This entry concerns a single TCR beta chain. The sample originates from a study of human thymus T cells. Surgeons resected thymus tissue during corrective heart surgery. V was pared by 4 bases and J by 4 bases, with 11 bases between. The germline V gene encodes CDR1 SGHDT and CDR2 YYEEEE. This CDR3 is 14 amino acids long. The assay was immunoSEQ multiplex PCR, and TCRdb's table has in-frame clones only and misses some. The sample shows roughly 130,000 clones, about 94% of them seen only once. This receptor was taken from a boy under two years old with a congenital heart defect but otherwise immunologically healthy. Sequenced: thymus tissue. The gene calls are TRBV5-6 and TRBJ2-2, with D perhaps TRBD1 or TRBD2 (5 bases each). The CDR3 bases are TGTGCCAGCAGCCCCCAGGGAGTCACCGGGGAGCTGTTTTTT. Its protein product is CASSPQGVTGELFF.